Below are 12 T cell receptor beta chains sequenced from a single sample in a study. TCRdb redid the calling of the RT-PCR reads with MiXCR, one entry per CDR3 protein. Here the sample spans about 680,000 distinct CDR3 sequences, 14% being singletons. The specimen was memory CD4+ T cells from blood. The receptors here all came from a female donor in good health, serving as a healthy control.

This clonotype was detected many times. This chain links TRBV10-3 with TRBJ2-5; D call uncertain. Trimming removed 2 bases at V and 5 bases at J, with 6 bases between. The CDR3 has 12 residues. Germline lookup yields CDR1 ENHRY and CDR2 SYGVKD. The CDR3, as DNA: TGTGCCATCAGTGAGGCGGAGGAGACCCAGTACTTC. It yields the protein CAISEAEETQYF.

V gene TRBV27 combines with J gene TRBJ2-7; 7 bases align to TRBD1. The CDR3 contains 14 residues. Germline CDR1 is MNHEY and CDR2 is SMNVEV (reference sequence). J was trimmed by 4 bases and V by 4 bases; bases with no gene match: 7. This CDR3 reads CASSWKRQGYEQYF. The CDR3 DNA sequence: TGTGCCAGCAGTTGGAAGAGACAGGGATACGAGCAGTACTTC.

The rearrangement links TRBV7-2 to TRBJ2-1, with 13 bases lining up with TRBD2. With 1 base clipped from V and 9 bases from J, the junction kept 3 bases outside the gene matches. Germline V gives CDR1 SGHTA, CDR2 FQGNSA. The CDR3 runs 15 residues. CDR3 sequence: CASSLETSGRSEQFF. CDR3 DNA: TGTGCCAGCAGCTTAGAGACTAGCGGGAGGAGTGAGCAGTTCTTC.

This clonotype was seen repeatedly, ten times or more. The gene calls are TRBV6-5 and TRBJ1-2, with TRBD1 matching over 7 bases. The CDR3 has 13 amino acids. Trimming cost V 6 bases and J 3 bases; bases outside gene matches: 4. Germline CDR1 is MNHEY and CDR2 is SVGAGI. The CDR3 loop reads CASSIGQDYGYTF. CDR3 bases: TGTGCCAGCAGCATCGGACAGGACTATGGCTACACCTTC.

The chain employs TRBV6-6 and TRBJ2-1; TRBD2 matches at 9 bases. CDR3 length: 16 amino acids. V shed 2 bases, J shed 4 bases, and the junction held 6 bases outside the gene matches. CDR1 is MNHNY and CDR2 is SVGAGI in the germline V gene (reference sequence). CDR3 sequence (DNA): TGTGCCAGCAGTTACGGGGGCGGGAGGGGTTACAATGAGCAGTTCTTC. This gives the protein CASSYGGGRGYNEQFF.

The DNA of the CDR3 is TGTGCCATCAGTGAGTCAAGGGATACCCTTTACAATGAGCAGTTCTTC. Protein product: CAISESRDTLYNEQFF. This chain joins TRBV10-3 and TRBJ2-1; D gene ambiguous. Germline assignment: CDR1 ENHRY and CDR2 SYGVKD. Trimming removed 0 bases at V and 4 bases at J, with 13 bases between. The CDR3 runs to 16 residues.

This clonotype was seen more than once but under ten times. The CDR3 region is CASSQEMEQGAGELFF. CDR3 DNA sequence: TGCGCCAGCAGCCAAGAAATGGAACAGGGGGCCGGGGAGCTGTTTTTT. This chain joins TRBV4-3 and TRBJ2-2; TRBD1 aligns across 8 bases. With 0 bases clipped from V and 6 bases from J, the junction kept 6 bases outside the gene matches. CDR1 is LGHNA, CDR2 YSLEER, per germline. CDR3 length: 16 amino acids.

Only a few counts were recorded for this clonotype. The chain links TRBV11-2 to TRBJ1-2; 7 nucleotides align to TRBD1. The CDR3 sequence is 14 residues long. The trim removed 2 bases at V and 8 bases at J, leaving 8 bases unmatched. CDR1 is SGHAT and CDR2 is FQNNGV in the germline V gene. CDR3 amino acids: CASSLTGAAEGYTF. In nucleotides, the CDR3 is TGTGCCAGCAGCTTAACAGGGGCCGCGGAAGGCTACACCTTC.

This clonotype came up many times. This chain uses TRBV29-1 with TRBJ2-1, with D possibly being TRBD2 (6 bases). Looked up from germline, CDR1 is SQVTM and CDR2 is ANQGSEA. The CDR3 spans 13 residues. V lost 2 bases and J 10 bases, leaving 15 bases between the germline ends. The CDR3 loop is CSVESSTRLEQFF. The CDR3 DNA reads as TGCAGCGTTGAATCGTCGACTAGATTGGAGCAGTTCTTC.

The V call is TRBV6-1, the J call TRBJ1-1, with D perhaps TRBD1 (5 bases). The germline V gene encodes CDR1 MNHNS and CDR2 SASEGT. Trimming stripped 8 bases from V and 1 base from J, with 11 bases between. The CDR3 totals 13 residues. CDR3 amino acids: CASPAQENTEAFF. CDR3 nucleotide sequence: TGTGCCAGCCCCGCACAGGAGAACACTGAAGCTTTCTTT.

This clonotype was observed a handful of times. The chain couples TRBV5-1 to TRBJ1-6, with TRBD1 as a possible D gene (6 bases). The CDR3 is 14 amino acids. Trimming cost V 4 bases and J 7 bases, with 12 bases left between them. Germline V lookup: CDR1 SGHRS, CDR2 YFSETQ. This CDR3 is CASSLRGGNSPLHF. The CDR3 coding sequence is TGCGCCAGCAGCCTGAGAGGGGGGAATTCACCCCTCCACTTT.

The V gene is TRBV28, the J gene TRBJ2-7, with 7 bases matching TRBD2. The germline gives CDR1 MDHEN, CDR2 SYDVKM. Losses at the gene ends were 5 bases for V and 4 bases for J; bases not matched to a gene: 14. The CDR3 length is 16 residues. As DNA, the CDR3 is TGTGCCAGCAGTCCCACGGGGTGGGGGGGGAGGTACGAGCAGTACTTC. The encoded protein is CASSPTGWGGRYEQYF.